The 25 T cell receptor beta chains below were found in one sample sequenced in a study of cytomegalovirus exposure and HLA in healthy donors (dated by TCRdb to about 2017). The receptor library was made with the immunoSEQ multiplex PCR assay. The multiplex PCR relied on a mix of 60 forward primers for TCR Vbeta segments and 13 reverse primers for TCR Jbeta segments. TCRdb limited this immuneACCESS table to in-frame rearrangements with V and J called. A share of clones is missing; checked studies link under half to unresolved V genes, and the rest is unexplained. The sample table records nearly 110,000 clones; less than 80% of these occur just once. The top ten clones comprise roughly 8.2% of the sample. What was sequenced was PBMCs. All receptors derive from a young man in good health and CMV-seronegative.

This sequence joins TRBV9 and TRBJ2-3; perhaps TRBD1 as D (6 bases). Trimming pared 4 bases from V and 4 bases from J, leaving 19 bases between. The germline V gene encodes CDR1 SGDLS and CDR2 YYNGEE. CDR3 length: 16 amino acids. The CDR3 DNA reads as TGTGCCAGCAGCCCCGGGACATCGAGAGATGCAGATACGCAGTATTTT. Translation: CASSPGTSRDADTQYF. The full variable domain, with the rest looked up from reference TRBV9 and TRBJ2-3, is DSGVTQTPKHLITATGQRVTLRCSPRSGDLSVYWYQQSLDQGLQFLIQYYNGEERAKGNILERFSAQQFPDLHSELNLSSLELGDSALYFCASSPGTSRDADTQYFGPGTRLTVL.

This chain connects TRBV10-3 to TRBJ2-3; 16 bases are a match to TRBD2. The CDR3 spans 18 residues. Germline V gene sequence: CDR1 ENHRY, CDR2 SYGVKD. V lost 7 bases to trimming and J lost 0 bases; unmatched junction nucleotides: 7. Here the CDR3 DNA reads TGTGCCATCACCGCTGGGACTAGCGGGGGGGGAAGCACAGATACGCAGTATTTT. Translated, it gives CAITAGTSGGGSTDTQYF.

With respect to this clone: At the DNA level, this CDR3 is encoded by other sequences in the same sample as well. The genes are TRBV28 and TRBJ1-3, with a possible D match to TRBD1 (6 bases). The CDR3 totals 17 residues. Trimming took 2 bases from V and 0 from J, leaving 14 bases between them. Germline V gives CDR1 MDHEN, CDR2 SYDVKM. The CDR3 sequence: CASSLSPGESSGNTIYF. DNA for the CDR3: TGTGCCAGCAGTTTAAGTCCAGGGGAATCCTCTGGAAACACCATATATTTT.

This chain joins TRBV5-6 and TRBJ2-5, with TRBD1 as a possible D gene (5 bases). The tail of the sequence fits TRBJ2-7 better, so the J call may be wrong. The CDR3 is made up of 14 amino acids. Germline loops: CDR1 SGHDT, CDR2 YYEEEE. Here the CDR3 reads CASSLMQGADEQYF. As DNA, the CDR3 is TGTGCCAGCAGCTTGATGCAGGGTGCGGACGAGCAGTACTTC.

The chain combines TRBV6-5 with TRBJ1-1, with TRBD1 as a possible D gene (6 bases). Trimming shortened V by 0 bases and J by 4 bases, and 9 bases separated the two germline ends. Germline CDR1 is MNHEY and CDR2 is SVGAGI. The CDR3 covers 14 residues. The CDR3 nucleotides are TGTGCCAGCAGTTACTCGGGGGGGGCCACTGAAGCTTTCTTT. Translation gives CASSYSGGATEAFF.

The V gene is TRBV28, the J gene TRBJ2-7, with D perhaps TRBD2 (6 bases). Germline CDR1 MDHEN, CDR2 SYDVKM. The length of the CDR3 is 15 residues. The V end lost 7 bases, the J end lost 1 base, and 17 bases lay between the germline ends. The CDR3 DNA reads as TGTGCCAGCACCCCCCTCGGGGGTGGATCCTACGAGCAGTACTTC. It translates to CASTPLGGGSYEQYF.

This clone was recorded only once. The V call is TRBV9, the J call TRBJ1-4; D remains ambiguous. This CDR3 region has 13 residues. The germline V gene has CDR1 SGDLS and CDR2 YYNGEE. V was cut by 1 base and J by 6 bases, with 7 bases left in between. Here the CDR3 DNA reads TGTGCCAGCAGCGTAAGCGAGGATGAAAAACTGTTTTTT. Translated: CASSVSEDEKLFF.

CDR3: CASSEGQGYNSPLHF. The CDR3 DNA sequence: TGTGCCAGCAGTGAAGGACAGGGTTATAATTCACCCCTCCACTTT. The chain uses TRBV2 and TRBJ1-6; 7 bases match TRBD1. This CDR3 is built from 15 residues. In germline, CDR1 is SNHLY, CDR2 FYNNEI. The junction had 1 base not matched to a gene; V was cut back by 1 base and J by 4 bases.

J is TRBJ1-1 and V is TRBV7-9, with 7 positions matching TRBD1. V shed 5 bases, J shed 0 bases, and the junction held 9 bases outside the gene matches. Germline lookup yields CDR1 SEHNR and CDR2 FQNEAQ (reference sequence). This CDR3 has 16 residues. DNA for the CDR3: TGTGCCAGCAGCGGCACCGGGACAGCGATGAACACTGAAGCTTTCTTT. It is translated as CASSGTGTAMNTEAFF.

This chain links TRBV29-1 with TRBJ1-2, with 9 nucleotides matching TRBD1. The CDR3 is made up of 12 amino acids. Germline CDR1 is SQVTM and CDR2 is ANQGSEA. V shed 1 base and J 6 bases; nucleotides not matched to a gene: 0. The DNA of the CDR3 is TGCAGCGTTGAAGGGACAGGGGATGGCTACACCTTC. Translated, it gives CSVEGTGDGYTF.

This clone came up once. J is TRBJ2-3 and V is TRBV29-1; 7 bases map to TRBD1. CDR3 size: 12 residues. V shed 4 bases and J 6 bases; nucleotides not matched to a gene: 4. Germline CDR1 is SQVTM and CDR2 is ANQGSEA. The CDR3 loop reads CSVGQGEDTQYF. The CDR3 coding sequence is TGCAGCGTTGGGCAGGGGGAGGATACGCAGTATTTT.

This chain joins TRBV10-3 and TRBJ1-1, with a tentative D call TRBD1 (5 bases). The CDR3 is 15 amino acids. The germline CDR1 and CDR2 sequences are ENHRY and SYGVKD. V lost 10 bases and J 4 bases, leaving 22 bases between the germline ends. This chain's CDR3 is CATKAKKQVVTEAFF. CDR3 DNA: TGTGCCACCAAAGCAAAAAAACAGGTTGTCACTGAAGCTTTCTTT.

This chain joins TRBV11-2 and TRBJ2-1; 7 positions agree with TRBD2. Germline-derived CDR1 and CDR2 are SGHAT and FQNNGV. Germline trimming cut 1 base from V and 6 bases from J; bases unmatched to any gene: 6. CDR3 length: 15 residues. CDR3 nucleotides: TGTGCCAGCAGCTTAGTTGATCGCGGGAGCAATGAGCAGTTCTTC. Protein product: CASSLVDRGSNEQFF. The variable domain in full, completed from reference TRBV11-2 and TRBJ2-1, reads EAGVAQSPRYKIIEKRQSVAFWCNPISGHATLYWYQQILGQGPKLLIQFQNNGVVDDSQLPKDRFSAERLKGVDSTLKIQPAKLEDSAVYLCASSLVDRGSNEQFFGPGTRLTVL.

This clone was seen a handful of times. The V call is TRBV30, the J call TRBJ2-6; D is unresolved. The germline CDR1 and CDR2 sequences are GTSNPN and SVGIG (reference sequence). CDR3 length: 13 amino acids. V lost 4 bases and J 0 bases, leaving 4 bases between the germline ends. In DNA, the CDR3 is TGTGCCTGGATCCGCTCTGGGGCCAACGTCCTGACTTTC. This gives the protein CAWIRSGANVLTF.

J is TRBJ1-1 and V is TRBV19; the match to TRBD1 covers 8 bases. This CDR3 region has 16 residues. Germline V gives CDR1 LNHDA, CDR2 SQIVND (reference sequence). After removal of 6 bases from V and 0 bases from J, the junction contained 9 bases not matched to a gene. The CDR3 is CASRSGQGVVNTEAFF. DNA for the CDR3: TGTGCCAGTAGAAGCGGACAGGGTGTAGTGAACACTGAAGCTTTCTTT. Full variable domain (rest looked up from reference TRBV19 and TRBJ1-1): DGGITQSPKYLFRKEGQNVTLSCEQNLNHDAMYWYRQDPGQGLRLIYYSQIVNDFQKGDIAEGYSVSREKKESFPLTVTSAQKNPTAFYLCASRSGQGVVNTEAFFGQGTRLTVV.

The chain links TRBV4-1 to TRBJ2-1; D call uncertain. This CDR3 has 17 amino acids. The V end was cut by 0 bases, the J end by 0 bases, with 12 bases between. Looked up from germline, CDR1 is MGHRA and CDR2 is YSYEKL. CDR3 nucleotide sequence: TGCGCCAGCAGCCAAGAGGGTAGTGGGCGCTCCTACAATGAGCAGTTCTTC. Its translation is CASSQEGSGRSYNEQFF.

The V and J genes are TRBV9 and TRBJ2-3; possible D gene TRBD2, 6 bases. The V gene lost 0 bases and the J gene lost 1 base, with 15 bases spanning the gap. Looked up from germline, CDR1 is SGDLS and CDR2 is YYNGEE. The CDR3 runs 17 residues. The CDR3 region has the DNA TGTGCCAGCAGCGTAGCTGGGGGGATAGCTGGCACAGATACGCAGTATTTT. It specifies CASSVAGGIAGTDTQYF.

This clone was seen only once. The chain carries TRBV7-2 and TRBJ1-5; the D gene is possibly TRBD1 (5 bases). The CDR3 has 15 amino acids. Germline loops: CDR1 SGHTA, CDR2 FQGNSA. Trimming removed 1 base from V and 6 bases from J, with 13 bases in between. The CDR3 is CASSLVGREGQPQHF. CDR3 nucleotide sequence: TGTGCCAGCAGCTTAGTGGGCAGGGAGGGTCAGCCCCAGCATTTT.

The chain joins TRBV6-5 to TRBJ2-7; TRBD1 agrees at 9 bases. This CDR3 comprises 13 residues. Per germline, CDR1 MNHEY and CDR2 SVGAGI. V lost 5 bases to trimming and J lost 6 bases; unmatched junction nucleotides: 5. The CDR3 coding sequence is TGTGCCAGCAGTCGGACAGGGGCTCTCGAGCAGTACTTC. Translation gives CASSRTGALEQYF.

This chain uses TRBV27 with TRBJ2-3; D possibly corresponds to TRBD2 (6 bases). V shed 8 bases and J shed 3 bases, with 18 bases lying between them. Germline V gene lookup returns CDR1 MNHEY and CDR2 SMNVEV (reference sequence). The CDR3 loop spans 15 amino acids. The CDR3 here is CASSPAGGITDTQYF. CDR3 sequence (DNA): TGTGCCAGCTCTCCAGCTGGAGGGATAACAGATACGCAGTATTTT.

For the CDR3, the DNA is TGTGCCAGTAGTATTGCAGGGTCTGAAGCTTTCTTT. As protein: CASSIAGSEAFF. The rearrangement uses TRBV19 and TRBJ1-1, with D perhaps TRBD1 (5 bases). V lost 3 bases, J lost 6 bases, and 8 bases lay in between. Germline V CDR1 and CDR2: LNHDA, SQIVND (reference sequence). This CDR3 spans 12 amino acids.

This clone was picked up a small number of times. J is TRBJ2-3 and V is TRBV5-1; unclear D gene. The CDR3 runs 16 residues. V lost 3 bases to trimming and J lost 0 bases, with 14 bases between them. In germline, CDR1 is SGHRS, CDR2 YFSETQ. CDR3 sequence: CASSSATHTSTDTQYF. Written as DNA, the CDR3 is TGCGCCAGCAGCTCAGCGACGCACACTAGCACAGATACGCAGTATTTT.

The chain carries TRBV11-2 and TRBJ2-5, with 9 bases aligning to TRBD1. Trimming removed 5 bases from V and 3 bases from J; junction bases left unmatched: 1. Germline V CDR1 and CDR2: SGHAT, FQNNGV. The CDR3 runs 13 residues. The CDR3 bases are TGTGCCAGCAGCGGGGACAGGGAAGAGACCCAGTACTTC. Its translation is CASSGDREETQYF.

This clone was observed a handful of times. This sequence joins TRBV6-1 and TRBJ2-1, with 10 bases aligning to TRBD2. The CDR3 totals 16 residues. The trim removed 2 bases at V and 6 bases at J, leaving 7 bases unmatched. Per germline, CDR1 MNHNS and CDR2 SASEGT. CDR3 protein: CASSENLAGEINEQFF. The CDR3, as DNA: TGTGCCAGCAGTGAAAACCTAGCGGGAGAAATCAATGAGCAGTTCTTC.

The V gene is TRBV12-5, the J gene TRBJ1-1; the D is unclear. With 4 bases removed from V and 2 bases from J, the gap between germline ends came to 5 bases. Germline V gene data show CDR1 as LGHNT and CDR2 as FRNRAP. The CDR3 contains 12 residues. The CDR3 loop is CASGSINTEAFF. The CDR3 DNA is TGTGCTAGTGGTTCTATAAACACTGAAGCTTTCTTT.